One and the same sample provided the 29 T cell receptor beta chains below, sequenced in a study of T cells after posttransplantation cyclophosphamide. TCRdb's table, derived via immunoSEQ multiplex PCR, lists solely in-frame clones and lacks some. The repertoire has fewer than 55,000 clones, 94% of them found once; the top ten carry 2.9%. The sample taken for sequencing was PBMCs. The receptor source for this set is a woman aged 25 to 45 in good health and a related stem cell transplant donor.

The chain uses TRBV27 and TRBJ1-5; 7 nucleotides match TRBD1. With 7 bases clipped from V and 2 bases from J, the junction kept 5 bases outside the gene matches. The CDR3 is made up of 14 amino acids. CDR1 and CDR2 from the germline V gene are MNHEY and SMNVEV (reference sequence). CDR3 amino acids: CASMGQGGNQPQHF. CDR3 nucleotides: TGTGCCAGCATGGGGCAGGGGGGCAATCAGCCCCAGCATTTT.

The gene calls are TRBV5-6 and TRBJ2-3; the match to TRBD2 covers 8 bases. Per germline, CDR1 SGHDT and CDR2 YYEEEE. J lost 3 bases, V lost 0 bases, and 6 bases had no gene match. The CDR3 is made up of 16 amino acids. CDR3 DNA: TGTGCCAGCAGCTTGGTCGCGGGAGGTCGGACAGATACGCAGTATTTT. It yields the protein CASSLVAGGRTDTQYF. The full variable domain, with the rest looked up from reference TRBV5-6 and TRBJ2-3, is DAGVTQSPTHLIKTRGQQVTLRCSPKSGHDTVSWYQQALGQGPQFIFQYYEEEERQRGNFPDRFSGHQFPNYSSELNVNALLLGDSALYLCASSLVAGGRTDTQYFGPGTRLTVL.

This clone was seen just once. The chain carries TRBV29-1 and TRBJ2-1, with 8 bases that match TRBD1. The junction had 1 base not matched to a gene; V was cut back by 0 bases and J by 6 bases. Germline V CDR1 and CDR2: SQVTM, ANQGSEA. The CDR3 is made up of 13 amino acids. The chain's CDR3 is CSVEETGGNEQFF. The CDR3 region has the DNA TGCAGCGTTGAAGAAACAGGGGGCAATGAGCAGTTCTTC.

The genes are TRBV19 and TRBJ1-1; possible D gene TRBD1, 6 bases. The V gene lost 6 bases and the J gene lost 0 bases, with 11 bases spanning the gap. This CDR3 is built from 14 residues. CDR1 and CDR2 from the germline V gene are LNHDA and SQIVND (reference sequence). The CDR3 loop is CASSPGAMNTEAFF. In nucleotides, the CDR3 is TGTGCCAGTAGCCCAGGGGCGATGAACACTGAAGCTTTCTTT.

CDR3 in DNA: TGTGCCAGCAGTTCGGGGACTAACCCATCCAATGAGCAGTTCTTC. Amino acid sequence: CASSSGTNPSNEQFF. The rearrangement uses TRBV6-4 and TRBJ2-1; 7 nucleotides align to TRBD2. The CDR3 is 15 amino acids. Germline trimming cut 5 bases from V and 6 bases from J; bases unmatched to any gene: 10. The V gene's germline CDR1 is MRHNA and CDR2 SNTAGT.

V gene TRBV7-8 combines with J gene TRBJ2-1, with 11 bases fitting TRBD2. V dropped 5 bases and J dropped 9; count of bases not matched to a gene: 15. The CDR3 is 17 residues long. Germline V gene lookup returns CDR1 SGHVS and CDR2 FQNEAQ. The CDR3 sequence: CASSPPLRLAGTFEQFF. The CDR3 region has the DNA TGTGCCAGCAGCCCCCCTCTGCGACTAGCGGGGACGTTTGAGCAGTTCTTC. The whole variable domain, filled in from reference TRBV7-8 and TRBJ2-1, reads GAGVSQSPRYKVAKRGQDVALRCDPISGHVSLFWYQQALGQGPEFLTYFQNEAQLDKSGLPSDRFFAERPEGSVSTLKIQRTQQEDSAVYLCASSPPLRLAGTFEQFFGPGTRLTVL.

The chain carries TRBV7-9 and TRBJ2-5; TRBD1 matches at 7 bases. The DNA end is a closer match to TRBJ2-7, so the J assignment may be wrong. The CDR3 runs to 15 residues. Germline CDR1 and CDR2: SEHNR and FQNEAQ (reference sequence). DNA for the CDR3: TGTGCCAGCAGCAGCCGGGACAGTACAACCTACGAGCAGTACTTC. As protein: CASSSRDSTTYEQYF.

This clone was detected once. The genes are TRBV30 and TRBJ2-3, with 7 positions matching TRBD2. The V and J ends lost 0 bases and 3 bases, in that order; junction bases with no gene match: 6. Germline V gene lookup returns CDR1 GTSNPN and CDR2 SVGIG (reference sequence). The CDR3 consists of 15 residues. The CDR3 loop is CAWSVLAGVTDTQYF. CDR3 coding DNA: TGTGCCTGGAGTGTACTGGCGGGGGTTACAGATACGCAGTATTTT. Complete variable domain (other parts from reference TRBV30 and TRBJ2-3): SQTIHQWPATLVQPVGSPLSLECTVEGTSNPNLYWYRQAAGRGLQLLFYSVGIGQISSEVPQNLSASRPQDRQFILSSKKLLLSDSGFYLCAWSVLAGVTDTQYFGPGTRLTVL.

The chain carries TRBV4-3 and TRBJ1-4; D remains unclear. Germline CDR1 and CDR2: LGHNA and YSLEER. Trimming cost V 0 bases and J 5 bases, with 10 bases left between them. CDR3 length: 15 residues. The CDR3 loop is CASSQDGHRNEKLFF. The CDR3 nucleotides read TGCGCCAGCAGCCAAGATGGGCACCGAAATGAAAAACTGTTTTTT.

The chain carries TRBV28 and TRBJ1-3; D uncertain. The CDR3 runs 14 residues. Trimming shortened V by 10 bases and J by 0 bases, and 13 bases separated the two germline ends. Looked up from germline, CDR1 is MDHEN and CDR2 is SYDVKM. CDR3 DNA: TGTGCCACCACCTTCGGGGACTCTGGAAACACCATATATTTT. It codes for CATTFGDSGNTIYF.

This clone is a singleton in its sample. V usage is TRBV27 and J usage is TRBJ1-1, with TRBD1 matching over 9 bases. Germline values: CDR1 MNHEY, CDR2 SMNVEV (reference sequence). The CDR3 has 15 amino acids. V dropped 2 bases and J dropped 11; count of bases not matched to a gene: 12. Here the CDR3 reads CASSLSSTGGADAFF. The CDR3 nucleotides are TGTGCCAGCAGTTTAAGCTCCACAGGGGGCGCCGATGCTTTCTTT.

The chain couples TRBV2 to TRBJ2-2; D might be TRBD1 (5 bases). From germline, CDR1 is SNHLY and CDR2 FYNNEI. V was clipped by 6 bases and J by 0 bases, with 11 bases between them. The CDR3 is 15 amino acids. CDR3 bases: TGTGCCAGCAGCCGACAGCTTCCGAACACCGGGGAGCTGTTTTTT. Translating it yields CASSRQLPNTGELFF.

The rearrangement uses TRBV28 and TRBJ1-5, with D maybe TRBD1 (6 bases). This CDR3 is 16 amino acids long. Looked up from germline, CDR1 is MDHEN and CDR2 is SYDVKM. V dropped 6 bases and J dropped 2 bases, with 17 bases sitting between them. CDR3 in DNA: TGTGCCAGCAGGGTTTCAGCACAGGGCGGCAATCAGCCCCAGCATTTT. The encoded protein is CASRVSAQGGNQPQHF.

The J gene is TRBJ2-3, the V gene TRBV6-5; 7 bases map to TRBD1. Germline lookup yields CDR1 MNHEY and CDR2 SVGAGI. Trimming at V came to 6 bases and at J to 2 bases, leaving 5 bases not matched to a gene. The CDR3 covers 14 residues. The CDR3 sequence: CASSRQGFTDTQYF. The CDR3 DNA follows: TGTGCCAGCAGCCGACAGGGTTTCACAGATACGCAGTATTTT.

CDR3 DNA: TGTGCCAGCAGACTCACGGTCCGGGTAGGGGCCGAGCAGTACTTC. This encodes CASRLTVRVGAEQYF. V gene TRBV7-2 combines with J gene TRBJ2-7; maybe TRBD1 (5 bases). This CDR3 is 15 amino acids long. The V end was cut by 6 bases, the J end by 6 bases, with 21 bases between. The germline V gene has CDR1 SGHTA and CDR2 FQGNSA.

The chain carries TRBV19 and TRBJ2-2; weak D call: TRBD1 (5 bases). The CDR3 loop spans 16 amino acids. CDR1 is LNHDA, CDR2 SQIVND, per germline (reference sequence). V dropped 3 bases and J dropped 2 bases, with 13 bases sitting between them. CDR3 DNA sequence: TGTGCCAGTAGTATTTTAGGGCAGGGTAACACCGGGGAGCTGTTTTTT. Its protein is CASSILGQGNTGELFF. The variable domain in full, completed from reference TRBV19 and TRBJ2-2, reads DGGITQSPKYLFRKEGQNVTLSCEQNLNHDAMYWYRQDPGQGLRLIYYSQIVNDFQKGDIAEGYSVSREKKESFPLTVTSAQKNPTAFYLCASSILGQGNTGELFFGEGSRLTVL.

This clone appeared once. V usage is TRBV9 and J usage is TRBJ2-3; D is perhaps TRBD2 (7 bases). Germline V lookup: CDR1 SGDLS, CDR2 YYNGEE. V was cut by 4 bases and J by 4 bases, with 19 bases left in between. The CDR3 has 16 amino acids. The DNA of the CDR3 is TGTGCCAGCAGCATCCTGGGGGGGGGCCTGGCAGATACGCAGTATTTT. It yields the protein CASSILGGGLADTQYF.

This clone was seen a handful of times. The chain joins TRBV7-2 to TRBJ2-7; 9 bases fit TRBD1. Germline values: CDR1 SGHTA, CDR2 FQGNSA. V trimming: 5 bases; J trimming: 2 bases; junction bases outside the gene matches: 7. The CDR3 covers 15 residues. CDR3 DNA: TGTGCCAGCAGCCGACAGGACAGGGGACCCTACGAGCAGTACTTC. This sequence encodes CASSRQDRGPYEQYF.

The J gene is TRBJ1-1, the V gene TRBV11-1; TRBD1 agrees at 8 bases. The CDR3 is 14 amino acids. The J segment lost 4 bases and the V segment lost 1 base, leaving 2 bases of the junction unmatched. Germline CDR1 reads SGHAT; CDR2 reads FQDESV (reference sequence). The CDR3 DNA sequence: TGTGCCAGCAGCTTAGACAGGGGGGCCACTGAAGCTTTCTTT. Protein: CASSLDRGATEAFF.

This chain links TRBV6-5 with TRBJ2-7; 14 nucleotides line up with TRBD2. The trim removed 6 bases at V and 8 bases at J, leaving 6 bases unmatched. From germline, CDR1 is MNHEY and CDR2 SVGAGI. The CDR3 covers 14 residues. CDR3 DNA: TGTGCCAGCAGACCGGGACTAGCGGGGGACAAGCAGTACTTC. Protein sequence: CASRPGLAGDKQYF.

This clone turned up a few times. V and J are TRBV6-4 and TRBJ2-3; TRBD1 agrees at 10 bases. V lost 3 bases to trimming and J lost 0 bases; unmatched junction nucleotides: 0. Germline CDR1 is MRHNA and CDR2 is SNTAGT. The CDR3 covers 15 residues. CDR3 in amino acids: CASSETGGSTDTQYF. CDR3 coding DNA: TGTGCCAGCAGTGAGACAGGGGGCAGCACAGATACGCAGTATTTT.

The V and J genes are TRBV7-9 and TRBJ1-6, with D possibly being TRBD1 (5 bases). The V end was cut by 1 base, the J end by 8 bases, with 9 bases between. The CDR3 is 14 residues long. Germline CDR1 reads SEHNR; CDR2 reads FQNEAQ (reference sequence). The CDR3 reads CASSLGGAYSPLHF. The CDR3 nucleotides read TGTGCCAGCAGCTTAGGGGGCGCGTATTCACCCCTCCACTTT.

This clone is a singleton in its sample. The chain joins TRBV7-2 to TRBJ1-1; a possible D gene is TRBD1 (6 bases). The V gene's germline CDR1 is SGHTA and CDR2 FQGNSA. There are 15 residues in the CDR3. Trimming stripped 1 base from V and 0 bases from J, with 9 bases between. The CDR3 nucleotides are TGTGCCAGCAGCTTAGAGGGGGTCATGAACACTGAAGCTTTCTTT. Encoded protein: CASSLEGVMNTEAFF. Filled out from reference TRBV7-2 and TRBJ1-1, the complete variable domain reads GAGVSQSPSNKVTEKGKDVELRCDPISGHTALYWYRQSLGQGLEFLIYFQGNSAPDKSGLPSDRFSAERTGGSVSTLTIQRTQQEDSAVYLCASSLEGVMNTEAFFGQGTRLTVV.

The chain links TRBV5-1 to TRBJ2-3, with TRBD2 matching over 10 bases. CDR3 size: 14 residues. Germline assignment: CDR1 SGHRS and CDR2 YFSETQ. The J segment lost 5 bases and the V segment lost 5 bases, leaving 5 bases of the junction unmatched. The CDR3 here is CASRSSGGRDTQYF. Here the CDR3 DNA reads TGCGCCAGCAGAAGTAGCGGGGGGAGAGATACGCAGTATTTT.

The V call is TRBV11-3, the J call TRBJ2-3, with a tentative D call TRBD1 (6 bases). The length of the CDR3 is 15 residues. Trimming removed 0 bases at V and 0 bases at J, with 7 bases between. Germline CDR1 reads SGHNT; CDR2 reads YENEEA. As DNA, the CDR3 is TGTGCCAGCAGCTTAGAGGGACACAGCACAGATACGCAGTATTTT. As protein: CASSLEGHSTDTQYF.

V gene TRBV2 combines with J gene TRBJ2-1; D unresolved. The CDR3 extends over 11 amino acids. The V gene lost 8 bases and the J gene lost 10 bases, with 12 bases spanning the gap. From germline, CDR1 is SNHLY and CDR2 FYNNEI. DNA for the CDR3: TGTGCCAGCCTTCCGGTAGTAGAGCAGTTCTTC. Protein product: CASLPVVEQFF. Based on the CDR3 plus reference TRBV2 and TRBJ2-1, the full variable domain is EPEVTQTPSHQVTQMGQEVILRCVPISNHLYFYWYRQILGQKVEFLVSFYNNEISEKSEIFDDQFSVERPDGSNFTLKIRSTKLEDSAMYFCASLPVVEQFFGPGTRLTVL.

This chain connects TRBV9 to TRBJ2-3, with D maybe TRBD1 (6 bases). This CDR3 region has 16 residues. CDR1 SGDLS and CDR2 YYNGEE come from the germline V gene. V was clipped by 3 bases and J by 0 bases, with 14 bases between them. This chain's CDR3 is CASSETGSGSTDTQYF. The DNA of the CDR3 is TGTGCCAGCAGCGAAACAGGGAGTGGGAGCACAGATACGCAGTATTTT.

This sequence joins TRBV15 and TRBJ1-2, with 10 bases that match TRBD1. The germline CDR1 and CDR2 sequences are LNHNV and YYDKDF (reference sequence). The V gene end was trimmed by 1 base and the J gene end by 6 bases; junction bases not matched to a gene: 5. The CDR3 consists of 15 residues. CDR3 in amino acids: CATSRASGTGDGYTF. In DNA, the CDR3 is TGTGCCACCAGCAGAGCCAGTGGGACAGGGGATGGCTACACCTTC.

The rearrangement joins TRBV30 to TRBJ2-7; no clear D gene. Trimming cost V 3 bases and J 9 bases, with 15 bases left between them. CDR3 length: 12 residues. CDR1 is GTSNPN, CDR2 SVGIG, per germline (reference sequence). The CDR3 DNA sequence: TGTGCCTGGAGAAACGGCCGGAGAACGCAGTACTTC. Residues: CAWRNGRRTQYF.